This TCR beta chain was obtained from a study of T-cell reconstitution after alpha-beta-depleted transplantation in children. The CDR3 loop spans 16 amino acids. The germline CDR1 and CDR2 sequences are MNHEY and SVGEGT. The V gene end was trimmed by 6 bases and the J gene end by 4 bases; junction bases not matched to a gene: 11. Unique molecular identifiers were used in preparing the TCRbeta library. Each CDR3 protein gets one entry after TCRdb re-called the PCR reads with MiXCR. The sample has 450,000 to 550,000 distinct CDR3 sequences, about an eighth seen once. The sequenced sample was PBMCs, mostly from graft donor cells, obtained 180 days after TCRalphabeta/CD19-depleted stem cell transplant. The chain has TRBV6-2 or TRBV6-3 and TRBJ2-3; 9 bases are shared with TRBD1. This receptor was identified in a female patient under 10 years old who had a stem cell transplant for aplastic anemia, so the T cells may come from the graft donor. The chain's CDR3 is CASRSFRDRAADTQYF. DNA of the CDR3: TGTGCCAGCAGATCCTTCCGGGACAGGGCAGCAGATACGCAGTATTTT.